Shown below are 9 T cell receptor beta chains from a single sample sequenced in a study of blood T cells in healthy people across ages. The use of a sample-barcoded 5' primer and a J-beta primer mix characterized a second PCR of about 6 to 12 cycles. TCRdb processed the 5' RACE reads anew with MiXCR; each CDR3 protein has one entry. The table includes roughly 790,000 distinct CDR3 sequences, approximately 43% detected once. The material sequenced was blood. Receptor source: a woman aged 60-75 years in good health.

The gene calls are TRBV6-2 or TRBV6-3 and TRBJ2-6, with a tentative D call TRBD2 (5 bases). The CDR3 consists of 14 residues. The V end was cut by 7 bases, the J end by 0 bases, with 7 bases between. Germline CDR1 MNHEY, CDR2 SVGEGT. The CDR3 nucleotides are TGTGCCAGCATGAGGGTCTCTGGGGCCAACGTCCTGACTTTC. Amino acid sequence: CASMRVSGANVLTF.

The chain employs TRBV7-2 and TRBJ2-1; TRBD2 might be the D (6 bases). The CDR3 runs to 15 residues. V shed 6 bases and J shed 8 bases, with 20 bases lying between them. CDR1 and CDR2 (germline): SGHTA, FQGNSA. The chain's CDR3 is CASRPRDSWRDEQFF. The CDR3 DNA reads as TGTGCCAGCAGACCGCGGGACTCCTGGCGGGATGAGCAGTTCTTC. Filled out from reference TRBV7-2 and TRBJ2-1, the complete variable domain reads GAGVSQSPSNKVTEKGKDVELRCDPISGHTALYWYRQSLGQGLEFLIYFQGNSAPDKSGLPSDRFSAERTGGSVSTLTIQRTQQEDSAVYLCASRPRDSWRDEQFFGPGTRLTVL.

This clonotype was recorded only once. The rearrangement uses TRBV4-2 and TRBJ2-4; 10 bases line up with TRBD2. This CDR3 has 15 residues. The germline V gene encodes CDR1 LGHNA and CDR2 YNFKEQ. Trimming cost V 10 bases and J 2 bases; bases outside gene matches: 8. The CDR3 DNA follows: TGTGCCACCAAGGAGACTAGCGGGTCCAAAAACATTCAGTACTTC. Translation: CATKETSGSKNIQYF.

This chain connects TRBV12-3 or TRBV12-4 to TRBJ2-1, with D uncertain. V was shortened by 6 bases and J by 7 bases, with 10 bases between the two germline ends. CDR3 length: 12 residues. CDR3 region: CASSNDWNEQFF. In DNA form, the CDR3 reads TGTGCCAGCAGCAATGACTGGAATGAGCAGTTCTTC.

The rearrangement uses TRBV4-2 and TRBJ2-3; D is possibly TRBD1 (6 bases). Trimming pared 3 bases from V and 0 bases from J, leaving 16 bases between. The CDR3 is 17 amino acids. In germline, CDR1 is LGHNA, CDR2 YNFKEQ. The CDR3: CASSQRQVAWSTDTQYF. In nucleotides, the CDR3 is TGTGCCAGCAGCCAGCGACAGGTTGCCTGGAGCACAGATACGCAGTATTTT.

The chain is built from TRBV4-3 and TRBJ2-2, with a possible D match to TRBD2 (6 bases). The V gene's germline CDR1 is LGHNA and CDR2 YSLEER. The CDR3 consists of 14 residues. The V gene lost 8 bases and the J gene lost 5 bases, with 15 bases spanning the gap. CDR3 bases: TGCGCCAGCGGGGTGCGGGGCGGGACCGGGGAGCTGTTTTTT. This translates into CASGVRGGTGELFF.

This clonotype came up a few times. The chain couples TRBV6-5 to TRBJ2-7; 7 bases align to TRBD1. The junction had 2 bases not matched to a gene; V was cut back by 0 bases and J by 3 bases. This CDR3 has 14 residues. The germline V gene encodes CDR1 MNHEY and CDR2 SVGAGI. The CDR3 loop is CASSYSGTDYEQYF. The DNA of the CDR3 is TGTGCCAGCAGTTACTCGGGGACAGACTACGAGCAGTACTTC.

This clonotype occurred a few times. An end of the junction does not agree with germline; a read error may underlie this. The V and J genes are TRBV7-2 and TRBJ2-5; a weak D match, TRBD1 (6 bases). Germline V gene lookup returns CDR1 SGHTA and CDR2 FQGNSA. The CDR3 runs to 14 residues. DNA of the CDR3: TGTGCCAGCAGTTTAGTTTCAGGGGAGAATGAGCAGTACTTC. Translated, it gives CASSLVSGENEQYF.

V usage is TRBV7-2 and J usage is TRBJ2-1; D not certain. Between the trimmed V and J ends, which lost 7 bases and 2 bases, there was a span of 18 bases. Germline CDR1 is SGHTA and CDR2 is FQGNSA. The CDR3 has 16 residues. The CDR3 DNA follows: TGTGCCAGCACCCCAGAGGCGCGTTATGCCTACAATGAGCAGTTCTTC. Translation gives CASTPEARYAYNEQFF.